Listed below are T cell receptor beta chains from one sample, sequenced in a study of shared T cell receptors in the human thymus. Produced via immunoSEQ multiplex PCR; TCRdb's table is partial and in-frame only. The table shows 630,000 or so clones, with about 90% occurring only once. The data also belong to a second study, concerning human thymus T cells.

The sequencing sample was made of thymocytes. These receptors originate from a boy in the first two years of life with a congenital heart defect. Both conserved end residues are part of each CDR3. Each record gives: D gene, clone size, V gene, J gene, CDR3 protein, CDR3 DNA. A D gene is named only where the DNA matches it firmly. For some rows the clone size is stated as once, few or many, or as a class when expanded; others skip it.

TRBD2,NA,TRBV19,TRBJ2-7,CASSQSSGAYEQYF,TGTGCCAGTAGTCAGTCTAGCGGAGCCTACGAGCAGTACTTC
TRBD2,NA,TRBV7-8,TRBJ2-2,CASSVTPLGGGAGGELFF,TGTGCCAGCAGCGTTACCCCCCTTGGCGGGGGGGCAGGCGGGGAGCTGTTTTTT
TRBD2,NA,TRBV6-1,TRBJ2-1,CASSGRGLAGGRNNEQFF,TGTGCCAGCAGTGGAAGGGGACTAGCGGGGGGGCGGAACAATGAGCAGTTCTTC
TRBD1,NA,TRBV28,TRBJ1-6,CASSFANRDRDQAYYNSPLHF,TGTGCCAGCAGTTTCGCCAACCGGGACAGGGATCAGGCTTATTATAATTCACCCCTCCACTTT
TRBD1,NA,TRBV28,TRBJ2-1,CASKGQGEGNEQFF,TGTGCCAGCAAGGGACAGGGGGAGGGCAATGAGCAGTTCTTC
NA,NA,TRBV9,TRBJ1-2,CASSEWAGPYGYTF,TGTGCCAGCAGCGAGTGGGCAGGGCCCTATGGCTACACCTTC
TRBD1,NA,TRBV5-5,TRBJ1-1,CASRGTGTTEAFF,TGTGCCAGCAGGGGGACAGGGACCACTGAAGCTTTCTTT
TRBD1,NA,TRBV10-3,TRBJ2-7,CAISEWDRGGSGISYEQYF,TGTGCCATCAGTGAGTGGGACAGGGGTGGTAGCGGGATCTCCTACGAGCAGTACTTC
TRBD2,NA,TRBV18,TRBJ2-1,CASSPRPGLATLEQFF,TGTGCCAGCTCACCAAGACCGGGACTAGCGACCTTGGAGCAGTTCTTC
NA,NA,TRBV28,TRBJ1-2,CASSFSGYGYTF,TGTGCCAGCAGTTTTTCAGGGTATGGCTACACCTTC
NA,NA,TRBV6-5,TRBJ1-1,CASSYSIRGSCTEAFF,TGTGCCAGCAGTTACTCGATAAGGGGGTCATGCACTGAAGCTTTCTTT
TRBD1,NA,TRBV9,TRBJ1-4,CASGRTGGKTNEKLFF,TGTGCCAGCGGACGGACAGGGGGCAAGACTAATGAAAAACTGTTTTTT
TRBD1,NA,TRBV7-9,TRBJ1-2,CASSLGDRNYGYTF,TGTGCCAGCAGCTTAGGGGACAGAAACTATGGCTACACCTTC
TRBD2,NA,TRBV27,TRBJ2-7,CASRQTPLAGLGEQYF,TGTGCCAGCAGGCAAACCCCCCTAGCGGGGCTGGGGGAGCAGTACTTC
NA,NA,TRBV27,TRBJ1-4,CASRSNTAVDEKLFF,TGTGCCAGCAGGTCAAACACCGCGGTGGATGAAAAACTGTTTTTT
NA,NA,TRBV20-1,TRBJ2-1,CSVPNQQFF,TGCAGTGTTCCCAATCAGCAGTTCTTC
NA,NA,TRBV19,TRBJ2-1,CASSFYRSSYNEQFF,TGTGCCAGTAGCTTCTACAGAAGCTCCTACAATGAGCAGTTCTTC
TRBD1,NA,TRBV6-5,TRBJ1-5,CASSYGTGNQPQHF,TGTGCCAGCAGTTACGGGACAGGGAATCAGCCCCAGCATTTT
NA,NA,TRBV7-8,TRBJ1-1,CASSPTVQNTEAFF,TGTGCCAGCAGCCCGACAGTGCAGAACACTGAAGCTTTCTTT
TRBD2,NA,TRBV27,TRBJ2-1,CASRCQASGGYNEQFF,TGTGCCAGCAGGTGCCAAGCGAGCGGGGGATACAATGAGCAGTTCTTC
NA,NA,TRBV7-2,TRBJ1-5,CASSLQSLGRYSNQPQHF,TGTGCCAGCAGCTTACAAAGTTTGGGGCGGTATAGCAATCAGCCCCAGCATTTT
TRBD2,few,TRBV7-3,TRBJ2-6,CASREPGLAGGYLWANVLTF,TGTGCCAGCAGGGAACCGGGACTAGCGGGGGGCTACCTCTGGGCCAACGTCCTGACTTTC
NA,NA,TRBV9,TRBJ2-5,CASSVGQAYQETQYF,TGTGCCAGCAGCGTAGGGCAGGCTTACCAAGAGACCCAGTACTTC
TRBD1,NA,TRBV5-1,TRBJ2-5,CASSFNRGRETQYF,TGCGCCAGCAGCTTTAACAGGGGCAGAGAGACCCAGTACTTC